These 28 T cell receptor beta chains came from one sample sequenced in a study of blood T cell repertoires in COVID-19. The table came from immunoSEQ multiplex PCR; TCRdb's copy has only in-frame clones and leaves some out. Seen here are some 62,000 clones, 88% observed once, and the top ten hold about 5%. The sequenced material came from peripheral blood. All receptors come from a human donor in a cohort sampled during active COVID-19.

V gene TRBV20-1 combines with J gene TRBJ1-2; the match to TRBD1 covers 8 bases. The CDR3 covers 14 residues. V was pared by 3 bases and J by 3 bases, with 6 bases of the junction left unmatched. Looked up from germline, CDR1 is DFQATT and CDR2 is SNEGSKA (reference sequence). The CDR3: CSASAPGGYYGYTF. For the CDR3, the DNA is TGCAGTGCTAGTGCCCCAGGGGGCTACTATGGCTACACCTTC.

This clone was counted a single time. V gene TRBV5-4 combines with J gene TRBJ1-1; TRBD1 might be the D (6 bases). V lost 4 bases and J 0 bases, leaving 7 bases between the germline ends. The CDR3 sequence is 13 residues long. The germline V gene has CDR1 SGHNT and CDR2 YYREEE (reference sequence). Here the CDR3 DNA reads TGTGCCAGCAGCGGACAGTTGAACACTGAAGCTTTCTTT. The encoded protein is CASSGQLNTEAFF.

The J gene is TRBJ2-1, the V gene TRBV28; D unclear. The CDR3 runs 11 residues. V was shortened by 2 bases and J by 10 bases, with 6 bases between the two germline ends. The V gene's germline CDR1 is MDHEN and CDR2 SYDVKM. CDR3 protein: CASSLQREQFF. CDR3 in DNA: TGTGCCAGCAGTTTACAGAGGGAGCAGTTCTTC.

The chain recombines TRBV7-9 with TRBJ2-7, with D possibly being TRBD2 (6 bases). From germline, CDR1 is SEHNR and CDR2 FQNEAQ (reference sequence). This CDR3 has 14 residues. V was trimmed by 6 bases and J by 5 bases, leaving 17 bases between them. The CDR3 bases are TGTGCCAGCAGACCCTCTGGCGGGGCCAACGAGCAGTACTTC. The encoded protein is CASRPSGGANEQYF.

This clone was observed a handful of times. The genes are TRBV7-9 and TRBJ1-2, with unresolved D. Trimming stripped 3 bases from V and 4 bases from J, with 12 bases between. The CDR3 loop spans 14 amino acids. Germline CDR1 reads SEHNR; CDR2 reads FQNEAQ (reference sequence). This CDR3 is CASSFDTFSYGYTF. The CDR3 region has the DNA TGTGCCAGCAGCTTCGACACTTTTTCCTATGGCTACACCTTC.

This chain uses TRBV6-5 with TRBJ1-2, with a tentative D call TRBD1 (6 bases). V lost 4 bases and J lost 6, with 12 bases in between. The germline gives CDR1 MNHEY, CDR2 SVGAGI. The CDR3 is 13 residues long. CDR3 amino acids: CASSFMDRNGYTF. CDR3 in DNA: TGTGCCAGCAGTTTTATGGACAGAAATGGCTACACCTTC.

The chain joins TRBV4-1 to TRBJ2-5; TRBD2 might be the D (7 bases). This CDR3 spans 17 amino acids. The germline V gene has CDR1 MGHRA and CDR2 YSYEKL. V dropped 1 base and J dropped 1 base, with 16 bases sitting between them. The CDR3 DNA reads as TGCGCCAGCAGCCAAGGAGGACTAGGGGGGACCCAAGAGACCCAGTACTTC. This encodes CASSQGGLGGTQETQYF.

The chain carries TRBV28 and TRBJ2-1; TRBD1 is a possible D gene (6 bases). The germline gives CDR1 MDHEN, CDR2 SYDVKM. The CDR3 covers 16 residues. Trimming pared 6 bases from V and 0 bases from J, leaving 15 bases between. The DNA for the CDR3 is TGTGCCAGCAGGGGCACTACAGGGAGCTCCTACAATGAGCAGTTCTTC. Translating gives CASRGTTGSSYNEQFF.

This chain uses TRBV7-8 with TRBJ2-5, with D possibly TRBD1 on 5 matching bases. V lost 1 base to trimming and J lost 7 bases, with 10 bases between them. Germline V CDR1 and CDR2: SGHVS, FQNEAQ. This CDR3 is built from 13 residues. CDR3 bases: TGTGCCAGCAGCTTAGACAGGATGGGGACCCAGTACTTC. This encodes CASSLDRMGTQYF.

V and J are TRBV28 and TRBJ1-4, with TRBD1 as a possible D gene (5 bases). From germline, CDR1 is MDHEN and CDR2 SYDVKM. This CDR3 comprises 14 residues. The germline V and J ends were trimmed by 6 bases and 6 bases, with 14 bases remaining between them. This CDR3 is CASSPGGGDEKLFF. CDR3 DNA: TGTGCCAGCAGCCCCGGGGGGGGAGATGAAAAACTGTTTTTT.

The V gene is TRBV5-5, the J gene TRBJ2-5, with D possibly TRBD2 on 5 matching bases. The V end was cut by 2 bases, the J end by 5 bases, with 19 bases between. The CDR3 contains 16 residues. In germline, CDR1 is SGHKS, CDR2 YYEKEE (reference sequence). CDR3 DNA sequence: TGTGCCAGCAGCTTTGAGTCAGGACTGCAAACCGAGACCCAGTACTTC. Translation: CASSFESGLQTETQYF.

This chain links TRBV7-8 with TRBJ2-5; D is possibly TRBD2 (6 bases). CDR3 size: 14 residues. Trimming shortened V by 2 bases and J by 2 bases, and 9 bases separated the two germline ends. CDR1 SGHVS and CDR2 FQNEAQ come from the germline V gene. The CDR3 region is CASSLLGLQETQYF. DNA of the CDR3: TGTGCCAGCAGCTTATTAGGACTACAAGAGACCCAGTACTTC. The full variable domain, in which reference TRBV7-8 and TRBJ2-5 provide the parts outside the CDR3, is GAGVSQSPRYKVAKRGQDVALRCDPISGHVSLFWYQQALGQGPEFLTYFQNEAQLDKSGLPSDRFFAERPEGSVSTLKIQRTQQEDSAVYLCASSLLGLQETQYFGPGTRLLVL.

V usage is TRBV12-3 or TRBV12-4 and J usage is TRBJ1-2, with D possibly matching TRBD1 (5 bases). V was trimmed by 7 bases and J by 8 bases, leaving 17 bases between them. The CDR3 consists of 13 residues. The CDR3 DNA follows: TGTGCCAGCACCATGGTAGGGGCCGGGGGCTACACCTTC. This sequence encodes CASTMVGAGGYTF.

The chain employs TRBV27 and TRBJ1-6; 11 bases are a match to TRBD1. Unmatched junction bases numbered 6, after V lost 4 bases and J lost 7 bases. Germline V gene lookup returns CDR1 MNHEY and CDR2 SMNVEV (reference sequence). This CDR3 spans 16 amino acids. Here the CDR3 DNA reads TGTGCCAGCAGTTGGGGACAGGGGGTAATAAATTCACCCCTCCACTTT. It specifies CASSWGQGVINSPLHF.

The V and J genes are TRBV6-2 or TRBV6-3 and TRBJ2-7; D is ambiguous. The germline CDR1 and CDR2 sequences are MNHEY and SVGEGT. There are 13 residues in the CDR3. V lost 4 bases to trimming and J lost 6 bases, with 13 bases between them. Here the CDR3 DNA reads TGTGCCAGCAGTTCAGACTCATTTCGCGAGCAGTACTTC. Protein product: CASSSDSFREQYF.

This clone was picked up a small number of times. This CDR3 reads CASSLAGRNAGELFF. CDR3 DNA: TGTGCCAGCAGCCTAGCGGGACGAAACGCCGGGGAGCTGTTTTTT. This chain links TRBV5-6 with TRBJ2-2; 9 nucleotides match TRBD2. Per germline, CDR1 SGHDT and CDR2 YYEEEE. Trimming at V came to 4 bases and at J to 6 bases, leaving 7 bases not matched to a gene. The CDR3 covers 15 residues.

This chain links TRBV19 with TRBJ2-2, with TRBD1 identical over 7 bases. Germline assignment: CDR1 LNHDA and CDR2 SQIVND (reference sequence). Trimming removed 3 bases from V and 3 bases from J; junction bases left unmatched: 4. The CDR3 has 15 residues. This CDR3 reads CASSIRGQYTGELFF. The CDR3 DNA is TGTGCCAGTAGTATCCGGGGACAGTACACCGGGGAGCTGTTTTTT.

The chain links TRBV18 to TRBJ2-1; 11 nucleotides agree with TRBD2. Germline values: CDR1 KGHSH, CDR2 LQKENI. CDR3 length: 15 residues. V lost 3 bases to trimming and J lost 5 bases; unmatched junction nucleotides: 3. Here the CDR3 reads CASSPGLAGNNEQFF. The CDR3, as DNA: TGTGCCAGCTCACCCGGACTAGCGGGCAACAATGAGCAGTTCTTC.

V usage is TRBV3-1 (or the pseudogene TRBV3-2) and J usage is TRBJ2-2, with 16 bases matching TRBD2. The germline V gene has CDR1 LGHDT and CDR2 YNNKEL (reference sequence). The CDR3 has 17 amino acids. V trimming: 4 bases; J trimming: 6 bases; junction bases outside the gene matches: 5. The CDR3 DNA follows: TGTGCCAGCAGCCGATTTGGGACTAGCGGGGGGGCCGGGGAGCTGTTTTTT. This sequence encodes CASSRFGTSGGAGELFF.

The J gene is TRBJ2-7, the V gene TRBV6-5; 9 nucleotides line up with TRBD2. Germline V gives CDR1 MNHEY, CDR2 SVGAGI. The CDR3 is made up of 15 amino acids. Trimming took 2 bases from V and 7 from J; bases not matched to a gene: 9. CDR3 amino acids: CASSYRSSGTLEQYF. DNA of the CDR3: TGTGCCAGCAGTTACCGGTCTAGCGGGACTCTGGAGCAGTACTTC.

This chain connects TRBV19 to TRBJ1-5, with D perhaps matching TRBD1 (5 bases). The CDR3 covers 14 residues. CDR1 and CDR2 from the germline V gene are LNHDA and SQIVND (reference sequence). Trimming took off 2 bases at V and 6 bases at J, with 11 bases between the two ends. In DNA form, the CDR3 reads TGTGCCAGTAGTATAAGCGGGGGAGCTCAGCCCCAGCATTTT. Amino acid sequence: CASSISGGAQPQHF.

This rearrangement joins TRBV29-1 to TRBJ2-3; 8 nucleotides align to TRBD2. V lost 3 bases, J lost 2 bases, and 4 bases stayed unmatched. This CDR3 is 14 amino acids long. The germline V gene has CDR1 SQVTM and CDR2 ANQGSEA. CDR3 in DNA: TGCAGCGTTGACACTAGCGGCCTCACAGATACGCAGTATTTT. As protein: CSVDTSGLTDTQYF.

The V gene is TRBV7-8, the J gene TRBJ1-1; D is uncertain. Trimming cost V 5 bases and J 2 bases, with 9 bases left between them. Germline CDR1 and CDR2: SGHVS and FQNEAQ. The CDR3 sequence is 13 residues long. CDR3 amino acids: CASSGQPNTEAFF. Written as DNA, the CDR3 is TGTGCCAGCAGCGGGCAGCCTAACACTGAAGCTTTCTTT. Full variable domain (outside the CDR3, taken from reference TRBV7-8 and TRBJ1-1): GAGVSQSPRYKVAKRGQDVALRCDPISGHVSLFWYQQALGQGPEFLTYFQNEAQLDKSGLPSDRFFAERPEGSVSTLKIQRTQQEDSAVYLCASSGQPNTEAFFGQGTRLTVV.

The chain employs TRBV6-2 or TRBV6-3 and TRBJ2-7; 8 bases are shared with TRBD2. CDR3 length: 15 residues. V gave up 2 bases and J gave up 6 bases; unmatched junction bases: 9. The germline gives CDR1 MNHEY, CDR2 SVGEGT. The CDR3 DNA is TGTGCCAGCAGTTACGCGTCGGGGGGGCGGCCCGAGCAGTACTTC. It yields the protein CASSYASGGRPEQYF.

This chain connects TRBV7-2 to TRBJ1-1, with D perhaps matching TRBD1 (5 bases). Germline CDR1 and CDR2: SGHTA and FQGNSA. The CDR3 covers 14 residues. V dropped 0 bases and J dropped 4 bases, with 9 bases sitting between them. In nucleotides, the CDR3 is TGTGCCAGCAGCTTAGCGGGCGGGGCCACTGAAGCTTTCTTT. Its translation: CASSLAGGATEAFF.

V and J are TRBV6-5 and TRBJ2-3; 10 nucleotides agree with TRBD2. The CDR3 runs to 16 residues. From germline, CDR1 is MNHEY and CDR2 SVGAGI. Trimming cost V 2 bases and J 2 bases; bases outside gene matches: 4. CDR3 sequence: CASSYQAGGPTDTQYF. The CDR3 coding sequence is TGTGCCAGCAGTTACCAAGCGGGAGGGCCCACAGATACGCAGTATTTT.

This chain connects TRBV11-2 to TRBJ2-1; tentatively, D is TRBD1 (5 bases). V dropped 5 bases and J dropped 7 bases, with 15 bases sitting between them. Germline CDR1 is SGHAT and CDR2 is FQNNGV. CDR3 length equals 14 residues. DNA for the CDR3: TGTGCCAGCAGCCAAGTTGTAGGACAAAATGAGCAGTTCTTC. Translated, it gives CASSQVVGQNEQFF.

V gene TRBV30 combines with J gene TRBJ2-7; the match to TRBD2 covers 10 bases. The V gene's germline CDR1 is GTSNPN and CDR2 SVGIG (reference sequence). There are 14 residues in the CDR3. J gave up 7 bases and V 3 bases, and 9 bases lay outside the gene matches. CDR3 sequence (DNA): TGTGCCTGGAGGCCTAGCGGGAGATCTCGGGAGCAGTACTTC. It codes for CAWRPSGRSREQYF.